The T cell receptor (beta chain) under discussion was sequenced for a study of blood T cell repertoires in COVID-19. Germline loops: CDR1 SQVTM, CDR2 ANQGSEA. V lost 5 bases, J lost 11 bases, and 12 bases lay in between. This CDR3 comprises 10 residues. Researchers sorted participants into cohorts using their self-reported clinical history. Authors' methods: Nucleated cell counts were estimated from reference gene primer amplification. Here immunoSEQ multiplex PCR was the method, and the copy in TCRdb shows in-frame clones only, minus some. V, J and clone size were drawn from that table, and D and trimming were deduced from the DNA. The sample carries about 310,000 clones, roughly 86% recorded once.

The sequenced sample consisted of PBMCs or T cells enriched from blood (not recorded which). The TCR originated in a woman aged 25 to 39 who had recovered from COVID-19. The V gene is TRBV29-1, the J gene TRBJ1-1; D remains ambiguous. CDR3 DNA: TGCAGCGTTCTATTGCTCGGGGCTTTCTTT. It is translated as CSVLLLGAFF.